This TCR beta chain derives from a study of identical twins. Study conclusions and caveats: For cord blood, abundant beta clonotypes had fewer insertions, unlike memory repertoires, which showed none. Sharing of beta out-of-frame sequences by twins showed a weaker excess.

A template switching step contributed a universal primer site, while unique molecular identifiers were present in the cDNA. TCRdb fed the 5' RACE reads into MiXCR, producing one record per CDR3 protein. This repertoire shows about 160,000 distinct CDR3 sequences, 3.5% found once; its top ten account for 7.5% to 8.5%. The V and J ends lost 3 bases and 7 bases respectively, with 10 bases between them. This CDR3 has 13 residues. Germline CDR1 and CDR2: KGHSH and LQKENI. In its sample, this clonotype was seen a few times. Its antigen remains unidentified. The sequence came from a man younger than 30 in good health. The chain recombines TRBV18 with TRBJ1-5, with D uncertain. The source material was memory T cells sorted from blood. CDR3 nucleotide sequence: TGTGCCAGCTCACCTAAGGGTGGCCAGCCCCAGCATTTT. Translating gives CASSPKGGQPQHF.